The table lists the clone carrying this T cell receptor beta chain with a count of one. Its antigen is still unknown. In the PCR, 60 Vbeta and 13 Jbeta primers were used. The method was immunoSEQ multiplex PCR; TCRdb's version includes in-frame clones alone and lacks a portion of them. The sample has 90,000 or so clones; about 80% are singletons. V lost 6 bases and J lost 0, with 9 bases in between. In germline, CDR1 is SNHLY, CDR2 FYNNEI. The CDR3 has 14 residues. The data stem from a study of cytomegalovirus exposure and HLA in healthy donors. Overall study results and limits: Analyzed later, most CMV-associated TCR beta chains appeared HLA-restricted.

Healthy bone marrow donors supplied every sample. The receptor was derived from a woman between 45 and 65 years old in good health and CMV-seropositive. Input material: PBMCs. The chain links TRBV2 to TRBJ2-4, with a tentative D call TRBD1 (5 bases). The CDR3 bases are TGTGCCAGCAGCCAGGGCTTAGCCAAAAACATTCAGTACTTC. This gives the protein CASSQGLAKNIQYF.